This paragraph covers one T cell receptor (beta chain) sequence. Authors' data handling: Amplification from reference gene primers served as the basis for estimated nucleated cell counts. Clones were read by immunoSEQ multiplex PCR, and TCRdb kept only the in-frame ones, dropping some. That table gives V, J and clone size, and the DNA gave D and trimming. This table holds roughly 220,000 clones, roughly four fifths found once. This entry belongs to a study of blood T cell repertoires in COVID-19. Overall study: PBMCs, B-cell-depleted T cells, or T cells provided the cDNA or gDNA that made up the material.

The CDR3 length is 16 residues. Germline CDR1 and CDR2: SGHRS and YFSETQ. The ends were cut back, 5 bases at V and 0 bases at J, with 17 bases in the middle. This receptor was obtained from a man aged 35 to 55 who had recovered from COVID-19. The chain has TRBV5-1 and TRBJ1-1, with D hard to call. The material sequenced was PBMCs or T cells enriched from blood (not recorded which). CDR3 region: CASRRAGEGVNTEAFF. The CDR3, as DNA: TGCGCCAGCAGGCGGGCAGGAGAGGGAGTGAACACTGAAGCTTTCTTT.